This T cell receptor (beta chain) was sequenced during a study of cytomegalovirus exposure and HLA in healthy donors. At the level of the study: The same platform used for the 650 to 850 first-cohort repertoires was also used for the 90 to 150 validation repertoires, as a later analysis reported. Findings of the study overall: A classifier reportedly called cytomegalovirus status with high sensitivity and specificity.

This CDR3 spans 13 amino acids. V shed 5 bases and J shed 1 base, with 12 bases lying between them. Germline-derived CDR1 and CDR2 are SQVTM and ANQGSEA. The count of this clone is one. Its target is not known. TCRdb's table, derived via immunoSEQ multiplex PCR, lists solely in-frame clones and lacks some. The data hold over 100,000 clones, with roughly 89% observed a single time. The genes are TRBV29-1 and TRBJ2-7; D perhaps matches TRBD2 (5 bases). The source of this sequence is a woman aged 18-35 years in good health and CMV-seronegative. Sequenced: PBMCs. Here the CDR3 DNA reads TGCAGCGTTCCACTAGTTGGGTCCTACGAGCAGTACTTC. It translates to CSVPLVGSYEQYF.